These 7 T cell receptor beta chains originate from one sample sequenced in a study of shared clonotypes between healthy human individuals. Only in-frame clones appear in the TCRdb table, and some are missing; sequencing was by immunoSEQ multiplex PCR. The sample lists hundreds of thousands of clones, approximately 96% occurring once. Cells designated naive CD8 were CD45RO-negative and were positively selected for CCR7, with terminally differentiated effector memory CD45RA+ cells excluded. Sequencing was performed on naive CD8+ T cells sorted from blood. These receptors were obtained from a woman aged 30 to 39 in good health.

This chain links TRBV6-1 with TRBJ2-7; D is possibly TRBD1 or TRBD2 (5 bases each). Trimming removed 3 bases from V and 5 bases from J, with 17 bases in between. CDR1 and CDR2 (germline): MNHNS, SASEGT. The CDR3 sequence is 15 residues long. DNA for the CDR3: TGTGCCAGCAGTGAGGGACCTGGCAGAGGGGACGAGCAGTACTTC. Protein product: CASSEGPGRGDEQYF.

About this clone: One end of the junction is discordant with germline, which a read error may explain. Other DNA variants within this sample encode the same CDR3. This chain links TRBV19 with TRBJ2-7, with 10 bases that match TRBD1. The CDR3 length is 15 residues. CDR1 and CDR2 (germline): LNHDA, SQIVND (reference sequence). CDR3 sequence (DNA): TGTGCCAGTAGCATAGTGGGACAGGGGAACTACGAGCAGTACTTC. Translating it yields CASSIVGQGNYEQYF. The whole variable domain, remainder taken from reference TRBV19 and TRBJ2-7, is DGGITQSPKYLFRKEGQNVTLSCEQNLNHDAMYWYRQDPGQGLRLIYYSQIVNDFQKGDIAEGYSVSREKKESFPLTVTSAQKNPTAFYLCASSIVGQGNYEQYFGPGTRLTVT.

The chain links TRBV27 to TRBJ1-4, with 9 bases lining up with TRBD1. The V gene end was trimmed by 5 bases and the J gene end by 8 bases; junction bases not matched to a gene: 6. Germline V gives CDR1 MNHEY, CDR2 SMNVEV (reference sequence). The CDR3 is 14 amino acids. CDR3 in DNA: TGTGCCAGCAGTCCAGACAGGGGGTACGAAAAACTGTTTTTT. It yields the protein CASSPDRGYEKLFF.

The chain carries TRBV6-5 and TRBJ1-2; TRBD1 agrees at 7 bases. The trim removed 0 bases at V and 6 bases at J, leaving 4 bases unmatched. The CDR3 runs 14 residues. The germline CDR1 and CDR2 sequences are MNHEY and SVGAGI. CDR3 residues: CASSYSSGGDGYTF. The DNA for the CDR3 is TGTGCCAGCAGTTACTCGTCAGGGGGTGATGGCTACACCTTC.

The rearrangement joins TRBV6-6 to TRBJ1-2; D is undetermined. V lost 10 bases and J lost 1, with 7 bases in between. The CDR3 totals 11 residues. Germline V CDR1 and CDR2: MNHNY, SVGAGI (reference sequence). As DNA, the CDR3 is TGTGCCACCTGGGGTAACTATGGCTACACCTTC. Protein product: CATWGNYGYTF.

The CDR3 region is CASSGTSGRVYF. Here the CDR3 DNA reads TGTGCCAGCAGCGGAACTAGCGGGAGGGTGTATTTT. This chain connects TRBV9 to TRBJ2-3; 13 bases align to TRBD2. Germline-derived CDR1 and CDR2 are SGDLS and YYNGEE. The junction had 3 bases not matched to a gene; V was cut back by 3 bases and J by 14 bases. The CDR3 covers 12 residues.

The genes are TRBV30 and TRBJ2-7; weak D call: TRBD2 (6 bases). The CDR3 consists of 14 residues. Germline V gene sequence: CDR1 GTSNPN, CDR2 SVGIG (reference sequence). The ends were cut back, 0 bases at V and 6 bases at J, with 15 bases in the middle. The CDR3 sequence: CAWSVLGRGGEQYF. The CDR3 DNA reads as TGTGCCTGGAGTGTACTGGGGCGGGGAGGCGAGCAGTACTTC. Supplemented by reference TRBV30 and TRBJ2-7, the full variable domain reads SQTIHQWPATLVQPVGSPLSLECTVEGTSNPNLYWYRQAAGRGLQLLFYSVGIGQISSEVPQNLSASRPQDRQFILSSKKLLLSDSGFYLCAWSVLGRGGEQYFGPGTRLTVT.